This T cell receptor (beta chain) appears in the sequencing data of a study of technical replicates of blood from a few donors. The data were produced by immunoSEQ multiplex PCR, yet TCRdb's version contains in-frame clones alone and is incomplete. The sample includes roughly 15,000 clones, approximately 80% of them seen just once. The material sequenced was PBMCs. This receptor was taken from a human donor in good health. Some clones in this sample may be carry-over from other donors' samples.

CDR3 sequence reads: CASGTGAGVETQYF. CDR3 DNA sequence: TGTGCTAGTGGCACCGGGGCGGGAGTAGAGACCCAGTACTTC. The V gene is TRBV12-5, the J gene TRBJ2-5, with TRBD2 identical over 7 bases. Germline assignment: CDR1 LGHNT and CDR2 FRNRAP. J lost 4 bases, V lost 6 bases, and 8 bases had no gene match. The CDR3 extends over 14 amino acids.